Below, one T cell receptor (beta chain) is given with its context. Authors' data handling: Amplification with reference gene primers provided the estimates of nucleated cell counts. TCRdb's table, derived via immunoSEQ multiplex PCR, lists solely in-frame clones and lacks some. That table gives V, J and clone size, and the DNA gave D and trimming. The data contain about 150,000 clones, roughly nine tenths of them singletons. The CDR3 spans 13 residues. Germline CDR1 reads SGHTA; CDR2 reads FQGNSA. Between the trimmed V and J ends, which lost 6 bases and 2 bases, there was a span of 11 bases. The entry originates in a study of blood T cell repertoires in COVID-19. Study overall: Samples taken during acute and convalescent COVID-19 were collected in the United States, Italy and Spain. The cDNA or gDNA used as material had been derived from T cells, B-cell-depleted T cells, or PBMCs.

The clonotype comes from a woman aged 40 to 50 with acute or convalescent COVID-19. V usage is TRBV7-2 and J usage is TRBJ2-7; possibly TRBD2 for D (6 bases). The sequenced sample consisted of peripheral blood. CDR3 sequence: CASSLERAYEQYF. In DNA, the CDR3 is TGTGCCAGCAGTCTCGAGCGGGCCTACGAGCAGTACTTC.